The 5 T cell receptor beta chains below were found in one sample sequenced in a study of OX40 agonist ivuxolimab in advanced cancers. The protocol was immunoSEQ multiplex PCR, while the TCRdb copy is restricted to in-frame clones and leaves out a portion. Here the sample spans around 63,000 clones, 80% to 95% being singletons. Sequencing used CD4+ or CD8+ T cells sorted from blood, obtained in a trial of the OX40 agonist ivuxolimab. These receptors were collected from an adult with an advanced solid tumor such as melanoma, head and neck, liver or kidney cancer.

V gene TRBV6-5 combines with J gene TRBJ2-1, with 7 bases that match TRBD1. From germline, CDR1 is MNHEY and CDR2 SVGAGI. The CDR3 totals 15 residues. Trimming removed 2 bases from V and 2 bases from J; junction bases left unmatched: 3. The CDR3 region is CASSYDREAYNEQFF. CDR3 nucleotide sequence: TGTGCCAGCAGTTACGACAGGGAAGCCTACAATGAGCAGTTCTTC.

This chain links TRBV9 with TRBJ2-2, with 10 bases fitting TRBD1. Germline trimming cut 3 bases from V and 6 bases from J; bases unmatched to any gene: 8. CDR1 and CDR2 (germline): SGDLS, YYNGEE. The CDR3 has 16 amino acids. CDR3 amino acids: CASSGRRDRGPGELFF. The DNA of the CDR3 is TGTGCCAGCAGCGGACGCCGGGACAGGGGCCCCGGGGAGCTGTTTTTT.

The chain joins TRBV6-5 to TRBJ2-2; 8 bases fit TRBD1. Per germline, CDR1 MNHEY and CDR2 SVGAGI. V trimming: 6 bases; J trimming: 4 bases; junction bases outside the gene matches: 4. The length of the CDR3 is 14 residues. This CDR3 reads CASSRGRVTGELFF. CDR3 coding DNA: TGTGCCAGCAGCAGGGGGCGGGTCACCGGGGAGCTGTTTTTT.

The chain combines TRBV7-9 with TRBJ2-1; the match to TRBD2 covers 7 bases. This CDR3 is 16 amino acids long. J was trimmed by 0 bases and V by 4 bases; bases with no gene match: 6. Germline V lookup: CDR1 SEHNR, CDR2 FQNEAQ (reference sequence). DNA for the CDR3: TGTGCCAGCAGCTCAACTAGCGTCAACTCCTACAATGAGCAGTTCTTC. Its translation is CASSSTSVNSYNEQFF.

CDR3 in amino acids: CASGGRTYSTDTQYF. In nucleotides, the CDR3 is TGTGCCAGCGGGGGGAGGACCTACAGCACAGATACGCAGTATTTT. The rearrangement links TRBV28 to TRBJ2-3; D might be TRBD2 (6 bases). The germline CDR1 and CDR2 sequences are MDHEN and SYDVKM. This CDR3 has 15 residues. Trimming left V 8 bases short and J 0 bases short, with 15 bases between.